The 28 T cell receptor beta chains below were found in one sample sequenced in a study of Ad26.COV2.S vaccination and SARS-CoV-2 variants. Treatment: some 19 received Ad26.COV2.S at low or high dose, single or two shots; roughly five received placebo; per-sample allocation not given. Sampling occurred on day 63 after the first vaccine or placebo injection. The table came from immunoSEQ multiplex PCR; TCRdb's copy has only in-frame clones and leaves some out. This table has about 400,000 clones, about nine tenths appearing once. The sample consisted of peripheral blood, taken in a trial of Ad26.COV2.S vaccine versus placebo. Source of these receptors: a person aged 18-60 years who received the Ad26.COV2.S COVID-19 vaccine or a placebo.

The chain employs TRBV28 and TRBJ2-7; TRBD2 might be the D (5 bases). V lost 4 bases and J 5 bases, leaving 12 bases between the germline ends. The V gene's germline CDR1 is MDHEN and CDR2 SYDVKM. There are 13 residues in the CDR3. The CDR3 DNA reads as TGTGCCAGCAGTTCAGGCGGGCGAGACGAGCAGTACTTC. Translated, it gives CASSSGGRDEQYF.

This chain connects TRBV6-5 to TRBJ2-2; D remains ambiguous. V gave up 6 bases and J gave up 7 bases, with 18 bases separating them. There are 15 residues in the CDR3. Germline V CDR1 and CDR2: MNHEY, SVGAGI. The CDR3 loop is CASSRDPVDRGELFF. CDR3 sequence (DNA): TGTGCCAGCAGCCGCGACCCCGTCGATCGCGGGGAGCTGTTTTTT.

This clone has more than one count but fewer than ten. The chain is built from TRBV5-6 and TRBJ2-7; D gene ambiguous. Trimming removed 2 bases from V and 6 bases from J, with 3 bases in between. The CDR3 has 10 residues. Germline V gene lookup returns CDR1 SGHDT and CDR2 YYEEEE. CDR3 DNA sequence: TGTGCCAGCAGCTTCGGCGAGCAGTACTTC. As protein: CASSFGEQYF.

J is TRBJ2-1 and V is TRBV2; D uncertain. The V gene lost 6 bases and the J gene lost 3 bases, with 21 bases spanning the gap. CDR3 length: 17 residues. CDR1 is SNHLY, CDR2 FYNNEI, per germline. CDR3 DNA: TGTGCCAGCAGGCGGTCACCGAGCGAGAACTACTACAATGAGCAGTTCTTC. Translated: CASRRSPSENYYNEQFF.

This clone was recorded a few times. The chain couples TRBV28 to TRBJ1-6; 8 nucleotides align to TRBD1. CDR3 length equals 16 residues. CDR1 MDHEN and CDR2 SYDVKM come from the germline V gene. The junction had 12 bases not matched to a gene; V was cut back by 2 bases and J by 12 bases. The CDR3 loop reads CASSLKGGQAQLPLHF. The DNA for the CDR3 is TGTGCCAGCAGTTTAAAAGGGGGACAGGCCCAATTACCCCTCCACTTT.

The chain is built from TRBV28 and TRBJ1-2; tentative D call: TRBD1 (5 bases). There are 14 residues in the CDR3. V was clipped by 4 bases and J by 2 bases, with 11 bases between them. Germline loops: CDR1 MDHEN, CDR2 SYDVKM. CDR3 amino acids: CASSSVRDNYGYTF. The DNA for the CDR3 is TGTGCCAGCAGTTCCGTCCGGGACAACTATGGCTACACCTTC.

V usage is TRBV14 and J usage is TRBJ1-6, with unresolved D. The CDR3 spans 14 residues. Trimming shortened V by 3 bases and J by 8 bases, and 11 bases separated the two germline ends. Germline CDR1 SGHDN, CDR2 FVKESK. This CDR3 is CASSHGYMDSPLHF. The CDR3 region has the DNA TGTGCCAGCAGCCACGGGTATATGGATTCACCCCTCCACTTT.

This chain connects TRBV3-1 (or the pseudogene TRBV3-2) to TRBJ2-1, with a tentative D call TRBD2 (6 bases). V dropped 4 bases and J dropped 7 bases, with 14 bases sitting between them. Looked up from germline, CDR1 is LGHDT and CDR2 is YNNKEL (reference sequence). CDR3 length equals 14 residues. This chain's CDR3 is CASSPPAGWNEQFF. The CDR3 nucleotides are TGTGCCAGCAGCCCCCCCGCGGGGTGGAATGAGCAGTTCTTC.

The chain uses TRBV24-1 and TRBJ2-1, with TRBD2 matching over 10 bases. CDR3 size: 15 residues. Germline V gene sequence: CDR1 KGHDR, CDR2 SFDVKD. V gave up 4 bases and J gave up 9 bases; unmatched junction bases: 8. The CDR3 DNA follows: TGTGCCACCAGTGACCCAGCGGGAGGGAATAGTGAGCAGTTCTTC. This encodes CATSDPAGGNSEQFF.

The chain combines TRBV5-1 with TRBJ2-7; D perhaps matches TRBD2 (6 bases). CDR3 size: 16 residues. Germline CDR1 SGHRS, CDR2 YFSETQ. V lost 1 base and J 6 bases, leaving 20 bases between the germline ends. CDR3 sequence reads: CASSLTLGGGLREQYF. CDR3 nucleotides: TGCGCCAGCAGCTTGACCCTGGGCGGAGGGTTACGCGAGCAGTACTTC.

The chain is built from TRBV12-5 and TRBJ1-3; tentatively, D is TRBD1 (6 bases). V gave up 0 bases and J gave up 0 bases, with 6 bases separating them. CDR1 LGHNT and CDR2 FRNRAP come from the germline V gene. The CDR3 length is 15 residues. The CDR3: CASGLVQGSGNTIYF. In DNA form, the CDR3 reads TGTGCTAGTGGTTTGGTACAGGGCTCTGGAAACACCATATATTTT.

The genes are TRBV7-9 and TRBJ1-6; D is ambiguous. V was pared by 3 bases and J by 0 bases, with 9 bases between. CDR1 and CDR2 (germline): SEHNR, FQNEAQ (reference sequence). The CDR3 spans 16 residues. CDR3 loop: CASSFRASSYNSPLHF. The CDR3 nucleotides read TGTGCCAGCAGCTTTAGGGCAAGCTCCTATAATTCACCCCTCCACTTT.

This clone occurred a few times. The CDR3 is CASSQGLTASNQPQHF. The CDR3 nucleotides read TGTGCCAGCAGCCAAGGCCTGACGGCGAGCAATCAGCCCCAGCATTTT. The chain combines TRBV4-2 with TRBJ1-5; D is undetermined. The ends were cut back, 1 base at V and 1 base at J, with 11 bases in the middle. There are 16 residues in the CDR3. Germline V lookup: CDR1 LGHNA, CDR2 YNFKEQ.

The chain carries TRBV10-3 and TRBJ2-1; tentatively, D is TRBD2 (6 bases). Trimming removed 6 bases at V and 5 bases at J, with 11 bases between. CDR3 length equals 13 residues. In germline, CDR1 is ENHRY, CDR2 SYGVKD. The CDR3 region has the DNA TGTGCCATCAGCGGGACTGTTCACAATGAGCAGTTCTTC. Protein product: CAISGTVHNEQFF.

As concerns this clone: Different DNA sequences within this sample yield the same CDR3. The CDR3 loop is CASSQGRQETQYF. For the CDR3, the DNA is TGCGCCAGCAGCCAAGGGCGGCAAGAGACCCAGTACTTC. The V and J genes are TRBV4-1 and TRBJ2-5; D uncertain. The germline V and J ends were trimmed by 1 base and 2 bases, with 5 bases remaining between them. This CDR3 region has 13 residues. In germline, CDR1 is MGHRA, CDR2 YSYEKL.

V is TRBV9 and J is TRBJ2-4, with TRBD1 matching over 9 bases. The CDR3 extends over 16 amino acids. Trimming took 0 bases from V and 7 from J; bases not matched to a gene: 8. The germline CDR1 and CDR2 sequences are SGDLS and YYNGEE. For the CDR3, the DNA is TGTGCCAGCAGCGTAGGGACAGGGGTCACCGCGAACATTCAGTACTTC. Translation: CASSVGTGVTANIQYF.

The sample holds one count of this clone. The V and J genes are TRBV6-6 and TRBJ2-5; TRBD1 might be the D (6 bases). This CDR3 spans 16 amino acids. The germline CDR1 and CDR2 sequences are MNHNY and SVGAGI (reference sequence). Trimming removed 0 bases at V and 1 base at J, with 12 bases between. The chain's CDR3 is CASSYSGRGSQETQYF. DNA for the CDR3: TGTGCCAGCAGTTACTCGGGCAGGGGATCCCAAGAGACCCAGTACTTC.

The chain couples TRBV5-6 to TRBJ2-2; a possible D gene is TRBD2 (5 bases). V was pared by 1 base and J by 0 bases, with 13 bases between. The CDR3 is made up of 17 amino acids. The germline V gene has CDR1 SGHDT and CDR2 YYEEEE. The CDR3, as DNA: TGTGCCAGCAGCTTGCTGTTGGGGAGTGCGAACACCGGGGAGCTGTTTTTT. Protein product: CASSLLLGSANTGELFF.

The gene calls are TRBV5-1 and TRBJ2-7, with 7 positions matching TRBD1. The CDR3 loop spans 13 amino acids. The V gene's germline CDR1 is SGHRS and CDR2 YFSETQ. J lost 2 bases, V lost 6 bases, and 5 bases had no gene match. This CDR3 is CASMRDRAYEQYF. The CDR3 region has the DNA TGCGCCAGCATGAGGGACAGAGCCTACGAGCAGTACTTC. The whole variable domain, remainder taken from reference TRBV5-1 and TRBJ2-7, is KAGVTQTPRYLIKTRGQQVTLSCSPISGHRSVSWYQQTPGQGLQFLFEYFSETQRNKGNFPGRFSGRQFSNSRSEMNVSTLELGDSALYLCASMRDRAYEQYFGPGTRLTVT.

V and J are TRBV4-1 and TRBJ2-1, with D tentatively TRBD2 (5 bases). CDR1 and CDR2 (germline): MGHRA, YSYEKL. With 3 bases removed from V and 4 bases from J, the gap between germline ends came to 10 bases. There are 14 residues in the CDR3. For the CDR3, the DNA is TGCGCCAGCAGCCAGTACTCGGGATACAATGAGCAGTTCTTC. Translation gives CASSQYSGYNEQFF.

This chain links TRBV28 with TRBJ2-1; D ambiguous. Trimming removed 6 bases at V and 4 bases at J, with 10 bases between. Germline CDR1 and CDR2: MDHEN and SYDVKM. This CDR3 comprises 13 residues. Written as DNA, the CDR3 is TGTGCCAGCAGGAAGCAGCCTTACAATGAGCAGTTCTTC. Its protein is CASRKQPYNEQFF.

A remark on this clone: Other DNA sequences of this sample code for an identical CDR3. The rearrangement uses TRBV9 and TRBJ1-3, with unresolved D. The CDR3 totals 13 residues. V shed 3 bases and J shed 4 bases, with 8 bases lying between them. CDR1 SGDLS and CDR2 YYNGEE come from the germline V gene. CDR3 nucleotides: TGTGCCAGCAGCGAAGAACAGGGAAACACCATATATTTT. It is translated as CASSEEQGNTIYF.

This chain links TRBV5-6 with TRBJ2-7, with 8 bases that match TRBD2. The germline V gene has CDR1 SGHDT and CDR2 YYEEEE. The ends lost 2 bases at V and 1 base at J; junction bases unmatched: 11. This CDR3 comprises 17 residues. The CDR3 reads CASSFKRRGASSYEQYF. The CDR3 DNA reads as TGTGCCAGCAGCTTTAAAAGGCGGGGGGCGTCTTCCTACGAGCAGTACTTC.

V and J are TRBV4-1 and TRBJ2-7, with 8 nucleotides matching TRBD1. With V trimmed by 3 bases and J by 3 bases, 7 bases remained unmatched. The CDR3 runs to 15 residues. Germline V gene lookup returns CDR1 MGHRA and CDR2 YSYEKL. DNA of the CDR3: TGCGCCAGCAGCCACCGGGCAGGGGGCATCTACGAGCAGTACTTC. Protein sequence: CASSHRAGGIYEQYF.

J is TRBJ1-1 and V is TRBV30; no firm D call. V was cut by 0 bases and J by 3 bases, with 8 bases left in between. Germline V gives CDR1 GTSNPN, CDR2 SVGIG (reference sequence). There are 13 residues in the CDR3. The CDR3 spells CAWSVGQDTEAFF. In DNA form, the CDR3 reads TGTGCCTGGAGTGTAGGGCAGGACACTGAAGCTTTCTTT.

The chain is built from TRBV7-8 and TRBJ2-7, with 12 positions matching TRBD2. The CDR3 runs to 16 residues. The V segment lost 2 bases and the J segment 5 bases; nucleotides outside the gene matches: 7. The germline V gene has CDR1 SGHVS and CDR2 FQNEAQ. The CDR3 nucleotides read TGTGCCAGCAGCTTACACCGACTAGCGGGAGCCCACGAGCAGTACTTC. It codes for CASSLHRLAGAHEQYF.

The chain has TRBV11-3 and TRBJ2-3; 7 bases agree with TRBD2. Germline V gene data show CDR1 as SGHNT and CDR2 as YENEEA. The V gene end was trimmed by 5 bases and the J gene end by 1 base; junction bases not matched to a gene: 6. This CDR3 region has 15 residues. The CDR3 DNA follows: TGTGCCAGCAGCCCGAGCGGGACCGGCACAGATACGCAGTATTTT. This sequence encodes CASSPSGTGTDTQYF.

This chain uses TRBV5-1 with TRBJ2-5; 9 nucleotides line up with TRBD2. With 0 bases clipped from V and 5 bases from J, the junction kept 8 bases outside the gene matches. From germline, CDR1 is SGHRS and CDR2 YFSETQ. CDR3 length: 16 residues. The CDR3 DNA follows: TGCGCCAGCAGCTTGGTGGCGGGAGGGCCGAAGGAGACCCAGTACTTC. Residues: CASSLVAGGPKETQYF.